A selection of T cell receptor beta chains follows, all from one sample in a study of cytomegalovirus exposure and HLA in healthy donors. Clones were read by immunoSEQ multiplex PCR, and TCRdb kept only the in-frame ones, dropping some. This sample has approximately 180,000 clones, with around nine tenths found just once. The sample comprised PBMCs. All receptors come from a woman aged 18-29 years in good health and CMV-seronegative. Both conserved end residues are part of each CDR3. The order of the fields is clone size, D gene, J gene, V gene, CDR3 protein, CDR3 DNA. The D gene is left open where the match is weak. Some rows have no size entry. The others give once, few or many, or a class for an expanded clone.

>.|TRBD1|TRBJ1-3|TRBV18
CASSPFPTGSGNTIYF
TGTGCCAGCTCACCATTCCCGACAGGGTCAGGAAACACCATATATTTT
>.|.|TRBJ2-3|TRBV5-1
CASSLVDRSTDTQYF
TGCGCCAGCAGCTTGGTGGACAGAAGCACAGATACGCAGTATTTT
>.|TRBD2|TRBJ2-1|TRBV6-4
CASGTSSGGFNEQFF
TGTGCCAGCGGAACTTCTAGCGGGGGGTTCAATGAGCAGTTCTTC
>.|.|TRBJ2-7|TRBV7-9
CASSEGVSYEQYF
TGTGCCAGCAGCGAGGGGGTCTCCTACGAGCAGTACTTC
>.|TRBD1|TRBJ2-3|TRBV28
CASSNGQGNSDTQYF
TGTGCCAGCAGTAACGGACAGGGAAACTCAGATACGCAGTATTTT
>.|.|TRBJ2-1|TRBV27
CASSLSAHPYNEQFF
TGTGCCAGCAGTTTATCAGCTCACCCCTACAATGAGCAGTTCTTC
>once|.|TRBJ1-1|TRBV2
CASSVRTENTEAFF
TGTGCCAGCAGTGTAAGGACAGAAAACACTGAAGCTTTCTTT
>.|TRBD2|TRBJ2-5|TRBV9
CASTTGGEGSETQYF
TGTGCCAGCACCACCGGGGGGGAGGGATCTGAGACCCAGTACTTC
>.|TRBD2|TRBJ2-2|TRBV6-6
CASSRGLAGLTGELFF
TGTGCCAGCAGCCGGGGACTAGCGGGACTGACCGGGGAGCTGTTTTTT
>.|.|TRBJ2-7|TRBV2
CASSTEGDSEQYF
TGTGCCAGCAGTACGGAAGGAGACTCCGAGCAGTACTTC
>.|TRBD1|TRBJ1-1|TRBV10-3
CAIKETGDTEAFF
TGTGCCATCAAGGAGACAGGGGACACTGAAGCTTTCTTT
>.|.|TRBJ2-3|TRBV30
CAWSSGFRTSTDTQYF
TGTGCCTGGAGTTCGGGCTTCCGGACTAGCACAGATACGCAGTATTTT
>once|.|TRBJ1-5|TRBV7-2
CASSLGQGSLLNQPQHF
TGTGCCAGCAGCTTAGGGCAGGGGTCCCTCCTCAATCAGCCCCAGCATTTT
>.|.|TRBJ2-7|TRBV4-1
CASSQDTRGYEQYF
TGCGCCAGCAGCCAAGATACGCGGGGCTACGAGCAGTACTTC
>.|TRBD2|TRBJ2-7|TRBV6-5
CASRGLAGPSYEQYF
TGTGCCAGCAGGGGACTAGCGGGGCCCTCCTACGAGCAGTACTTC
>.|TRBD1|TRBJ1-1|TRBV7-9
CSSSLGQMNTEAFF
TGTTCCAGCAGCCTGGGACAGATGAACACTGAAGCTTTCTTT
>.|.|TRBJ1-4|TRBV2
CASSEARKDGETLFF
TGTGCCAGCAGTGAAGCCCGCAAAGACGGAGAAACACTGTTTTTT
>.|.|TRBJ2-3|TRBV10-1
CASSEPGQEGDTQYF
TGCGCCAGCAGTGAGCCCGGACAGGAGGGGGATACGCAGTATTTT
>.|TRBD2|TRBJ2-1|TRBV5-1
CASRILAGGHEQFF
TGCGCCAGCCGAATACTAGCGGGGGGCCATGAGCAGTTCTTC
>.|TRBD1|TRBJ1-5|TRBV18
CASSPGDRGNQPQHF
TGTGCCAGCTCACCCGGGGACAGGGGGAATCAGCCCCAGCATTTT
>.|TRBD1|TRBJ2-7|TRBV30
CAWRGTAISYEQYF
TGTGCCTGGAGGGGGACAGCAATCTCCTACGAGCAGTACTTC
>.|TRBD1|TRBJ1-4|TRBV5-1
CASSNGQGAGEKLFF
TGCGCCAGCAGCAACGGACAGGGGGCAGGTGAAAAACTGTTTTTT
>once|.|TRBJ2-7|TRBV6-5
CASSYAGPYEQYF
TGTGCCAGCAGTTACGCGGGACCCTACGAGCAGTACTTC
>.|.|TRBJ2-7|TRBV7-2
CASSSQTGFYEQYF
TGTGCCAGCAGCTCCCAGACAGGCTTCTACGAGCAGTACTTC
>.|TRBD1|TRBJ2-1|TRBV5-4
CASSFVGQGYNEQFF
TGTGCCAGCAGCTTCGTGGGACAGGGGTACAATGAGCAGTTCTTC
>.|.|TRBJ2-7|TRBV7-6
CASSTETSSYEQYF
TGTGCCAGCAGCACTGAAACGAGCTCCTACGAGCAGTACTTC
>.|TRBD1|TRBJ1-1|TRBV7-9
CSSSLGQGDTEAFF
TGTTCCAGCAGCTTGGGACAGGGAGACACTGAAGCTTTCTTT
>.|.|TRBJ1-1|TRBV6-1
CASSWAEGTEAFF
TGTGCCAGCAGTTGGGCGGAGGGTACTGAAGCTTTCTTT
>.|TRBD1|TRBJ2-3|TRBV15
CATSRSTGTATDTQYF
TGTGCCACCAGCAGATCAACCGGGACAGCCACAGATACGCAGTATTTT
>once|.|TRBJ1-3|TRBV30
CASRAGGNTIYF
TGTGCCTCTAGGGCGGGTGGAAACACCATATATTTT
>.|.|TRBJ2-4|TRBV4-2
CASSQDPGENIQYF
TGTGCCAGCAGCCAAGACCCAGGGGAGAACATTCAGTACTTC
>.|.|TRBJ1-4|TRBV5-1
CASSGGEGEKLFF
TGCGCCAGCAGCGGTGGGGAGGGGGAAAAACTGTTTTTT
>.|TRBD1|TRBJ1-2|TRBV6-5
CASSYDRGNYGYTF
TGTGCCAGCAGTTACGACAGGGGAAACTATGGCTACACCTTC
>once|TRBD1|TRBJ1-1|TRBV9
CASSVAGTGGLGTEAFF
TGTGCCAGCAGCGTAGCCGGGACAGGGGGCTTAGGCACTGAAGCTTTCTTT
>once|TRBD1|TRBJ1-2|TRBV18
CASSPSGTVDYGYTF
TGTGCCAGCTCACCATCCGGGACAGTAGACTATGGCTACACCTTC
>.|TRBD1|TRBJ1-2|TRBV4-1
CASSQGDRGTGYTF
TGCGCCAGCAGCCAGGGGGACAGGGGGACTGGCTACACCTTC
>.|.|TRBJ1-1|TRBV6-1
CASSVASNTEAFF
TGTGCCAGCAGTGTGGCCTCTAACACTGAAGCTTTCTTT
>.|.|TRBJ2-7|TRBV4-1
CASSQDPVSSYEQYF
TGCGCCAGCAGCCAAGATCCTGTCAGCTCCTACGAGCAGTACTTC
>.|.|TRBJ1-3|TRBV30
CAWSVLGGVLSGNTIYF
TGTGCCTGGAGTGTACTTGGGGGGGTTTTATCTGGAAACACCATATATTTT
>.|TRBD1|TRBJ2-7|TRBV11-3
CASSSMDRTYEQYF
TGTGCCAGCAGCTCTATGGACAGGACCTACGAGCAGTACTTC
>.|TRBD1|TRBJ1-1|TRBV28
CASSLPGTGITEAFF
TGTGCCAGCAGTTTACCCGGGACAGGGATAACTGAAGCTTTCTTT
>.|.|TRBJ2-7|TRBV20-1
CSARDSEQYF
TGCAGTGCTAGAGACAGCGAGCAGTACTTC
>.|.|TRBJ1-1|TRBV21-1
CASSKLTMNTEAFF
TGTGCCAGCAGCAAACTCACTATGAACACTGAAGCTTTCTTT
>once|.|TRBJ1-1|TRBV6-5
CASSYEGLNTEAFF
TGTGCCAGCAGTTACGAGGGCCTTAACACTGAAGCTTTCTTT
>.|TRBD2|TRBJ2-5|TRBV4-2
CASSQDASGSVETQYF
TGTGCCAGCAGCCAAGACGCTAGCGGGAGTGTGGAGACCCAGTACTTC
>few|.|TRBJ1-1|TRBV5-1
CASSVTENTEAFF
TGCGCCAGCAGCGTGACAGAAAACACTGAAGCTTTCTTT
>.|.|TRBJ2-1|TRBV5-6
CASSTGSYNEQFF
TGTGCCAGCAGCACAGGTTCCTACAATGAGCAGTTCTTC
>.|.|TRBJ1-5|TRBV30
CAWSARQPQHF
TGTGCCTGGAGTGCCCGTCAGCCCCAGCATTTT
>once|.|TRBJ2-1|TRBV10-3
CAIDPGGGDEQFF
TGTGCCATCGATCCGGGAGGGGGCGATGAGCAGTTCTTC
>.|TRBD1|TRBJ1-1|TRBV2
CASSRTGDTEAFF
TGTGCCAGCAGTAGGACAGGGGACACTGAAGCTTTCTTT